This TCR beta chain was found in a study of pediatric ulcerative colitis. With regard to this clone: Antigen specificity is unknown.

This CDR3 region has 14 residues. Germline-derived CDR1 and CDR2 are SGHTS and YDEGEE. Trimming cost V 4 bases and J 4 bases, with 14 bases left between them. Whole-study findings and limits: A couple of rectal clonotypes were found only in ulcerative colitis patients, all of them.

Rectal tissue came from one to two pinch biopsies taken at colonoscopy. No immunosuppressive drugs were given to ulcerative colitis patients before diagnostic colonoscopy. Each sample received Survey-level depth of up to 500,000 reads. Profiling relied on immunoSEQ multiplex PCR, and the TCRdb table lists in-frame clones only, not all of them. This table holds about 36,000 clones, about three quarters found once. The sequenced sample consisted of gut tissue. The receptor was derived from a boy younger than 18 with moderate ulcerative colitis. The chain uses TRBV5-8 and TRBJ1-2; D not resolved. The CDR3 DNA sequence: TGTGCCAGCAGCCCGGCGGTCGGAGTCTATGGCTACACCTTC. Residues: CASSPAVGVYGYTF.